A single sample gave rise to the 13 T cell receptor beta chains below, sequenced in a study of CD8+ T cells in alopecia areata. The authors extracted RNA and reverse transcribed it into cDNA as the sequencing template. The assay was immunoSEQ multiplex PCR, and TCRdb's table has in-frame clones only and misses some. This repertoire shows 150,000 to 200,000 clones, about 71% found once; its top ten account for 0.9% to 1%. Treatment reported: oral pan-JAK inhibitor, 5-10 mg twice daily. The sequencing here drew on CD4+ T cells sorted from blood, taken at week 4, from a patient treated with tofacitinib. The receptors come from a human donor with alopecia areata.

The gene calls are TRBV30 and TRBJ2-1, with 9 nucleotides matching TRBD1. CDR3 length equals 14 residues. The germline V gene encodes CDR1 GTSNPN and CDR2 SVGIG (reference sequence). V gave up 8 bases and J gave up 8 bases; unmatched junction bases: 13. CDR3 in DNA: TGTGCCGTGCTCACAGGGGGCGCGATGTATGAGCAGTTCTTC. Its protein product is CAVLTGGAMYEQFF.

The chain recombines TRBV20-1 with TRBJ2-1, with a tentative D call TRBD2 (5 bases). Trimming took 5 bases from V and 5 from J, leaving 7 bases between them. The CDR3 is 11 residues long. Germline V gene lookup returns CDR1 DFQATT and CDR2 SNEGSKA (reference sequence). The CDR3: CSAGGHNEQFF. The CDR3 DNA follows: TGCAGTGCTGGCGGGCACAATGAGCAGTTCTTC.

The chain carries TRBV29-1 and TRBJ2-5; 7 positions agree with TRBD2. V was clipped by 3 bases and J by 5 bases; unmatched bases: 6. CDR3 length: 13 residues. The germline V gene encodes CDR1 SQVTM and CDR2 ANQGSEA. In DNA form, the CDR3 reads TGCAGCGTTGAGGTCGGGGGAGGGGAGACCCAGTACTTC. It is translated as CSVEVGGGETQYF.

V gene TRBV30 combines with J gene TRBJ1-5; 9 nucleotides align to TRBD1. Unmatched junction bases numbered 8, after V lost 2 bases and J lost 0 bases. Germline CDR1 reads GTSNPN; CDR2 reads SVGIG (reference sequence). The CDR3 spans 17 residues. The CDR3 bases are TGTGCCTGGAGTATGTGGACAGGGGCCGATAGCAATCAGCCCCAGCATTTT. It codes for CAWSMWTGADSNQPQHF.

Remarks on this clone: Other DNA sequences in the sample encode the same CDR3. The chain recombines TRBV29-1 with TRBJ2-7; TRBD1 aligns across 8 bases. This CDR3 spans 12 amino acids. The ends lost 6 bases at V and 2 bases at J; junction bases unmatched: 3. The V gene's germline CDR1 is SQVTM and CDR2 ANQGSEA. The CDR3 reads CSVRTGPYEQYF. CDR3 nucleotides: TGCAGCGTACGGACAGGGCCCTACGAGCAGTACTTC.

For the CDR3, the DNA is TGTGCCATCAGTGGGGACAGGACTTACAATGAGCAGTTCTTC. It codes for CAISGDRTYNEQFF. The V and J genes are TRBV10-3 and TRBJ2-1; 8 bases are a match to TRBD1. Germline CDR1 is ENHRY and CDR2 is SYGVKD. The CDR3 has 14 amino acids. The V and J ends lost 4 bases and 4 bases, in that order; junction bases with no gene match: 3.

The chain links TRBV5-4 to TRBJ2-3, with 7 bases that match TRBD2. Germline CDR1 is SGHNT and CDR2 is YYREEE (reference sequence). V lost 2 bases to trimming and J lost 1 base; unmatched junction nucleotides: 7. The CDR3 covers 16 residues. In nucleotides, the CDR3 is TGTGCCAGCAGCTTCCAGACTAGCCAGGGCACAGATACGCAGTATTTT. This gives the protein CASSFQTSQGTDTQYF.

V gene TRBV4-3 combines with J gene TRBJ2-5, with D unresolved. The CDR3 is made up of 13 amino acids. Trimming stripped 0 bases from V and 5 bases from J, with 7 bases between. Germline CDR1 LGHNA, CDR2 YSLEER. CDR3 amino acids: CASSQDRQETQYF. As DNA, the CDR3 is TGCGCCAGCAGCCAAGATCGTCAGGAGACCCAGTACTTC.

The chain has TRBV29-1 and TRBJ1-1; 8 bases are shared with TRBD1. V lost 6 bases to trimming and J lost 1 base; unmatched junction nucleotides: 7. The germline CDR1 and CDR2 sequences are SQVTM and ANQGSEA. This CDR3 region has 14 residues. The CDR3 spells CSVETGVENTEAFF. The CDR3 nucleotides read TGCAGCGTGGAGACAGGGGTTGAGAACACTGAAGCTTTCTTT. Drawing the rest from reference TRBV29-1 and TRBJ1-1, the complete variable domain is SAVISQKPSRDICQRGTSLTIQCQVDSQVTMMFWYRQQPGQSLTLIATANQGSEATYESGFVIDKFPISRPNLTFSTLTVSNMSPEDSSIYLCSVETGVENTEAFFGQGTRLTVV.

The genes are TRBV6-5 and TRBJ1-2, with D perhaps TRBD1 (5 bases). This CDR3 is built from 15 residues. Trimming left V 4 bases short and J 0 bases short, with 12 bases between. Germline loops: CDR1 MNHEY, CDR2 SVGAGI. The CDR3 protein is CASSSPGLSNYGYTF. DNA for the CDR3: TGTGCCAGCAGTTCTCCGGGACTTTCTAACTATGGCTACACCTTC.

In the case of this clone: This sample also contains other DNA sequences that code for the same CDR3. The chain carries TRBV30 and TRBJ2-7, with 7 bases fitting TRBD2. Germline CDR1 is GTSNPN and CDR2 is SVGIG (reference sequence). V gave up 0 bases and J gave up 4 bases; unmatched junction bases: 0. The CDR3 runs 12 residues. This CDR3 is CAWSVAGYEQYF. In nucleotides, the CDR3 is TGTGCCTGGAGTGTAGCGGGGTACGAGCAGTACTTC.

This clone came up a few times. The CDR3 sequence: CNAGTHGGEQFF. The CDR3 bases are TGCAACGCCGGGACCCACGGGGGTGAGCAGTTCTTC. The rearrangement joins TRBV29-1 to TRBJ2-1, with D perhaps matching TRBD2 (6 bases). Per the germline V gene, CDR1 is SQVTM and CDR2 is ANQGSEA. This CDR3 region has 12 residues.

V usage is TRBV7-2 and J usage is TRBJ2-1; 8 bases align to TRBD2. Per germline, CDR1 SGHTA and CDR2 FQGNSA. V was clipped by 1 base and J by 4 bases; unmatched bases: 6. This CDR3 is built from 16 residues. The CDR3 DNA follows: TGTGCCAGCAGCTTAGTTAGTGCGGGGGGTTACAATGAGCAGTTCTTC. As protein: CASSLVSAGGYNEQFF. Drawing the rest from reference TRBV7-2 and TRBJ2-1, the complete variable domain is GAGVSQSPSNKVTEKGKDVELRCDPISGHTALYWYRQSLGQGLEFLIYFQGNSAPDKSGLPSDRFSAERTGGSVSTLTIQRTQQEDSAVYLCASSLVSAGGYNEQFFGPGTRLTVL.